This TCR beta chain was retrieved from a study of cytomegalovirus exposure and HLA in healthy donors. The trim removed 5 bases at V and 2 bases at J, leaving 3 bases unmatched. The CDR3 sequence is 16 residues long. CDR1 and CDR2 (germline): SEHNR, FQNEAQ (reference sequence). Vbeta (60) and Jbeta (13) primers were used in the PCR. Clones were sequenced by immunoSEQ multiplex PCR, and TCRdb holds only the in-frame ones, with some missing. The table has about 190,000 clones, around 75% seen once. This TCR derives from a woman aged 25 to 45 in good health and CMV-seropositive. Sequences were obtained from PBMCs. The genes are TRBV7-9 and TRBJ2-5; TRBD2 agrees at 15 bases. The CDR3 coding sequence is TGTGCCAGCAGCCTCGGGACTAGCGGGGGGCAAGAGACCCAGTACTTC. Translated: CASSLGTSGGQETQYF.